This T cell receptor (beta chain) comes out of a study of identical twins. Germline lookup yields CDR1 MGHDK and CDR2 SYGVNS. CDR3 length: 15 amino acids. The ends were cut back, 6 bases at V and 3 bases at J, with 18 bases in the middle. Study-wide findings and caveats: Excess low generation probability was seen in twin-shared out-of-frame alpha sequences. Twins' surplus sharing was weaker for beta out-of-frame sequences.

TCRdb recomputed calls from the 5' RACE reads with MiXCR, one row per CDR3 protein. Of around 490,000 distinct CDR3 sequences in the sample, roughly an eighth were seen once. In regard to this clonotype: Its antigen remains unidentified.

The same sample was also studied in work on yellow fever vaccine responses in identical twins.

Sequencing was done on a sample of CD4+ T cells sorted from blood. The sequence was collected from a woman aged 18-35 years in good health. The gene calls are TRBV25-1 and TRBJ2-7; D might be TRBD1 (5 bases). CDR3 sequence: CASSQKGYRNYEQYF. In nucleotides, the CDR3 is TGTGCCAGCAGCCAGAAGGGGTACAGAAACTACGAGCAGTACTTC.